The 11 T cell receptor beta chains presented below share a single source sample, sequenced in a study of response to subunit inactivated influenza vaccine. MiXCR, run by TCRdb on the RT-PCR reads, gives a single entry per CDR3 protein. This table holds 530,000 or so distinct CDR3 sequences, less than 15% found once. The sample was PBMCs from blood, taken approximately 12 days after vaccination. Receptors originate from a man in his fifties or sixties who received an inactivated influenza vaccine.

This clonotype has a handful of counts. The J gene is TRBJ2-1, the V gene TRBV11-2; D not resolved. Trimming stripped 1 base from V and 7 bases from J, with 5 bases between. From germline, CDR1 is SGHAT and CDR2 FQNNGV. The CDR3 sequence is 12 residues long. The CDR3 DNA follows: TGTGCCAGCAGCTTAGTATGGAATGAGCAGTTCTTC. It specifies CASSLVWNEQFF. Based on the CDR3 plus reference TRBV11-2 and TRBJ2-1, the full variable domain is EAGVAQSPRYKIIEKRQSVAFWCNPISGHATLYWYQQILGQGPKLLIQFQNNGVVDDSQLPKDRFSAERLKGVDSTLKIQPAKLEDSAVYLCASSLVWNEQFFGPGTRLTVL.

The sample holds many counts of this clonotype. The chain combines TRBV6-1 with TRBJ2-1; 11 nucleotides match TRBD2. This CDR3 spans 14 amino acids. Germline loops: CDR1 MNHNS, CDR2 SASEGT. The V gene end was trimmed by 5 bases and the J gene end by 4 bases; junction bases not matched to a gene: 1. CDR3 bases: TGTGCCAGCAGTATAGCGGGGGGGTACAATGAGCAGTTCTTC. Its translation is CASSIAGGYNEQFF.

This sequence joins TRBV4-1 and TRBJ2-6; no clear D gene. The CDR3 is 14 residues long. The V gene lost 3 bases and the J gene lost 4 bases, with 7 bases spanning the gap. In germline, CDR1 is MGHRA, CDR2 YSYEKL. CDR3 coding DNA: TGCGCCAGCAGCCAGAATCCGGGGGCCAACGTCCTGACTTTC. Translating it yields CASSQNPGANVLTF.

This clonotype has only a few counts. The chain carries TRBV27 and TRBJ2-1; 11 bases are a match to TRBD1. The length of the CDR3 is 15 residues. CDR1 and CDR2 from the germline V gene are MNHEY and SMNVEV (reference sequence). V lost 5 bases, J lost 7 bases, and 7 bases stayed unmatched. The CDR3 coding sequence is TGTGCCAGCAGTCCGCGGACAGGGGGCTGGAATGAGCAGTTCTTC. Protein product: CASSPRTGGWNEQFF.

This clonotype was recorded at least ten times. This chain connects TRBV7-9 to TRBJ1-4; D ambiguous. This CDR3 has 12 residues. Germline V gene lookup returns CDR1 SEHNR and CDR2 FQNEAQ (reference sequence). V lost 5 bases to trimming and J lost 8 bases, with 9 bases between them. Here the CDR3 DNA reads TGTGCCAGCAGCGCCTCTGGAGAAAAACTGTTTTTT. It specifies CASSASGEKLFF.

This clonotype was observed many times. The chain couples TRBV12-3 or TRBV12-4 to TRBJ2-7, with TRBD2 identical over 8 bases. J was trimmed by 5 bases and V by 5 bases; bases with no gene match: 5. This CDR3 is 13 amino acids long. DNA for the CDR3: TGTGCCAGCAGTCCGCCGACTAGCGACGAGCAGTACTTC. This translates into CASSPPTSDEQYF.

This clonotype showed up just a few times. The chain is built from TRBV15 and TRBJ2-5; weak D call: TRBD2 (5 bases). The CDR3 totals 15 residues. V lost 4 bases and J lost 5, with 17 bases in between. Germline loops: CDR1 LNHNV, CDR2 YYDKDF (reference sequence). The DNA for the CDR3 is TGTGCCACCAGCATCTCAGCGGACTTCCGGGAGACCCAGTACTTC. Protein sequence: CATSISADFRETQYF.

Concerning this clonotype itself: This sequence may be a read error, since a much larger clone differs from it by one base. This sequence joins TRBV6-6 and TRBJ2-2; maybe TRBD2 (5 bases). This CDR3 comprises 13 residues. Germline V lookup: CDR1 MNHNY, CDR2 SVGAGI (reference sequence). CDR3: CVSSRDRTGELFF. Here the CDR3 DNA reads TGTGTCAGCAGTCGGGATCGTACCGGGGAGCTGTTTTTT.

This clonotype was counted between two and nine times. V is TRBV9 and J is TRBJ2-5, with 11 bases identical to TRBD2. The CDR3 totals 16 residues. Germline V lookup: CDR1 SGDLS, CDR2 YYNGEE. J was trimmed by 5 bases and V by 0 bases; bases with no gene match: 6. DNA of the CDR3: TGTGCCAGCAGCGTAGCTACTAGCGGGGGTGGCGAGACCCAGTACTTC. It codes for CASSVATSGGGETQYF. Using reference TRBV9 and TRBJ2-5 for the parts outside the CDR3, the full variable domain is DSGVTQTPKHLITATGQRVTLRCSPRSGDLSVYWYQQSLDQGLQFLIQYYNGEERAKGNILERFSAQQFPDLHSELNLSSLELGDSALYFCASSVATSGGGETQYFGPGTRLLVL.

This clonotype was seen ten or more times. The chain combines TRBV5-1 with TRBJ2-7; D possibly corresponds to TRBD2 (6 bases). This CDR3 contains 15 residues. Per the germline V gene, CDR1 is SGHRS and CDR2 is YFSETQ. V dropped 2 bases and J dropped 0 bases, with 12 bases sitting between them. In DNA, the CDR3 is TGCGCCAGCAGCTTAACCGGGACTCCCTCCTACGAGCAGTACTTC. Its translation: CASSLTGTPSYEQYF.

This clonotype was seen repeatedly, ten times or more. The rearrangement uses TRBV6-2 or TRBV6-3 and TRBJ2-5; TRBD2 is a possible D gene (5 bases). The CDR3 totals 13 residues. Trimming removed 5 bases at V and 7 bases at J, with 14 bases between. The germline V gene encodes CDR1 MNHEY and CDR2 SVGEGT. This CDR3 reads CASSDPGMLTQYF. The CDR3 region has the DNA TGTGCCAGCAGTGATCCGGGGATGTTGACCCAGTACTTC.